These 3 T cell receptor beta chains were all obtained from the same sample, sequenced in a study of cytotoxic CD8 clonotypes in ibrutinib-treated CLL. Data came from immunoSEQ multiplex PCR; TCRdb stores just in-frame clones and leaves some out. Of tens of thousands of clones in the sample, 75% to 95% were seen once. The source material was PBMCs, sampled after 12 months of ibrutinib treatment. The receptors stem from a human donor with chronic lymphocytic leukemia.

This clone came up once. This chain joins TRBV6-1 and TRBJ2-7; 9 positions agree with TRBD1. The CDR3 sequence is 17 residues long. Germline CDR1 and CDR2: MNHNS and SASEGT. V dropped 4 bases and J dropped 4; count of bases not matched to a gene: 14. The DNA for the CDR3 is TGTGCCAGCAGTGGACGACCCGGGACAGGGACGTTGTACGAGCAGTACTTC. As protein: CASSGRPGTGTLYEQYF.

This chain joins TRBV6-5 and TRBJ1-4; TRBD1 aligns across 9 bases. V gave up 5 bases and J gave up 8 bases; unmatched junction bases: 6. The CDR3 spans 14 residues. Germline CDR1 is MNHEY and CDR2 is SVGAGI. The CDR3 is CASSRRQGGEKLFF. CDR3 nucleotide sequence: TGTGCCAGCAGTCGCCGACAGGGGGGGGAAAAACTGTTTTTT.

The genes are TRBV5-1 and TRBJ2-7, with D tentatively TRBD1 (5 bases). This CDR3 comprises 13 residues. Per the germline V gene, CDR1 is SGHRS and CDR2 is YFSETQ. V lost 6 bases and J lost 3, with 13 bases in between. The CDR3 DNA sequence: TGCGCCAGCAACGTCCCCGACAGCTACGAGCAGTACTTC. It codes for CASNVPDSYEQYF.